Following are 5 T cell receptor beta chains from one sample sequenced in a study of T cell repertoires in cytomegalovirus infection. No antigen has been assigned to these receptors. One entry per CDR3 protein results from TCRdb running MiXCR on the reads. Found here are around 430,000 distinct CDR3 sequences, approximately 42% of them singletons; the top ten hold 40% to 50%. The input for sequencing was cultured PBMCs, taken from culture after CMV antigen stimulation. The receptor set was obtained from a human donor in good health (CMV status not recorded). Some clones in this sample may be carry-over from other donors' samples.

The chain combines TRBV29-1 with TRBJ1-3, with a weak D call TRBD1 (6 bases). The V end lost 5 bases, the J end lost 2 bases, and 13 bases lay between the germline ends. The CDR3 has 14 residues. The germline gives CDR1 SQVTM, CDR2 ANQGSEA. The CDR3 region has the DNA TGCAGCGTTCAACCGGACAGAACTGGAAACACCATATATTTT. Translated: CSVQPDRTGNTIYF. Variable domain in full (rest from reference TRBV29-1 and TRBJ1-3): SAVISQKPSRDICQRGTSLTIQCQVDSQVTMMFWYRQQPGQSLTLIATANQGSEATYESGFVIDKFPISRPNLTFSTLTVSNMSPEDSSIYLCSVQPDRTGNTIYFGEGSWLTVV.

The J gene is TRBJ2-1, the V gene TRBV20-1; 11 nucleotides match TRBD2. CDR1 and CDR2 (germline): DFQATT, SNEGSKA (reference sequence). Losses at the gene ends were 1 base for V and 1 base for J; bases not matched to a gene: 3. The CDR3 has 16 amino acids. The DNA of the CDR3 is TGCAGTGCTAGAGGTAGCGGGAGGGATTCCTACAATGAGCAGTTCTTC. Translating gives CSARGSGRDSYNEQFF.

This chain joins TRBV7-2 and TRBJ2-7; tentative D call: TRBD1 (6 bases). This CDR3 is built from 13 residues. Trimming took off 5 bases at V and 2 bases at J, with 10 bases between the two ends. The V gene's germline CDR1 is SGHTA and CDR2 FQGNSA. The CDR3 spells CASSTDRTYEQYF. Written as DNA, the CDR3 is TGTGCCAGCAGCACCGACAGGACCTACGAGCAGTACTTC.

The V gene is TRBV7-6, the J gene TRBJ1-1, with D possibly being TRBD1 (5 bases). The CDR3 length is 15 residues. Germline assignment: CDR1 SGHVS and CDR2 FNYEAQ. Trimming pared 5 bases from V and 4 bases from J, leaving 17 bases between. DNA of the CDR3: TGTGCCAGCAGCAGGGTTTATGGGGGTAGCACTGAAGCTTTCTTT. It codes for CASSRVYGGSTEAFF.

This clonotype was seen only a few times. The chain recombines TRBV7-9 with TRBJ2-3, with TRBD1 identical over 8 bases. Unmatched junction bases numbered 8, after V lost 6 bases and J lost 0 bases. CDR1 SEHNR and CDR2 FQNEAQ come from the germline V gene (reference sequence). This CDR3 region has 16 residues. The CDR3 sequence is CASSLPGGRSTDTQYF. The CDR3 DNA sequence: TGTGCCAGCAGTCTTCCAGGGGGCCGCAGCACAGATACGCAGTATTTT.